Detailed here is one T cell receptor (beta chain). With V trimmed by 5 bases and J by 4 bases, 5 bases remained unmatched. Germline values: CDR1 MNHEY, CDR2 SVGEGT. The CDR3 length is 14 residues. These data come from a study of blood T cell repertoires in COVID-19. The method was immunoSEQ multiplex PCR; TCRdb's version includes in-frame clones alone and lacks a portion of them. The table has fewer than 100,000 clones, approximately 87% seen once. Specimen: peripheral blood. The chain couples TRBV6-2 or TRBV6-3 to TRBJ2-3; 8 bases align to TRBD1. This receptor was taken from a human donor with acute or convalescent COVID-19. The donor label of this sample is uncertain. As DNA, the CDR3 is TGTGCCAGCAGTGACAGGGGCAATCCAGATACGCAGTATTTT. Translated: CASSDRGNPDTQYF.